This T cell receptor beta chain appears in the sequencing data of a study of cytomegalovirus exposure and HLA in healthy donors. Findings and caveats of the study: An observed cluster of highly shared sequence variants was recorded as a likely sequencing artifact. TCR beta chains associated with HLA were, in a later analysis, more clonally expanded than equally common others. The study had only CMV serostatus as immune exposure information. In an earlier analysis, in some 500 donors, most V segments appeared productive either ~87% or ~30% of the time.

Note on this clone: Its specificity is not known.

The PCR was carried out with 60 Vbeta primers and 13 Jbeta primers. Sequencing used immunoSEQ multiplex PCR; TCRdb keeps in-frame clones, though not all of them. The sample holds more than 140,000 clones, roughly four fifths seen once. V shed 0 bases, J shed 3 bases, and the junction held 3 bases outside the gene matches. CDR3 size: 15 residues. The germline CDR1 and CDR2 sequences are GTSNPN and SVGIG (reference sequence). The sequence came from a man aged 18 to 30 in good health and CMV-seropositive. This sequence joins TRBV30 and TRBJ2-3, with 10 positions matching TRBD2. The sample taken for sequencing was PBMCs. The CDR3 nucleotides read TGTGCCTGGAGTGTACTAGCGGGAAAGACAGATACGCAGTATTTT. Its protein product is CAWSVLAGKTDTQYF.